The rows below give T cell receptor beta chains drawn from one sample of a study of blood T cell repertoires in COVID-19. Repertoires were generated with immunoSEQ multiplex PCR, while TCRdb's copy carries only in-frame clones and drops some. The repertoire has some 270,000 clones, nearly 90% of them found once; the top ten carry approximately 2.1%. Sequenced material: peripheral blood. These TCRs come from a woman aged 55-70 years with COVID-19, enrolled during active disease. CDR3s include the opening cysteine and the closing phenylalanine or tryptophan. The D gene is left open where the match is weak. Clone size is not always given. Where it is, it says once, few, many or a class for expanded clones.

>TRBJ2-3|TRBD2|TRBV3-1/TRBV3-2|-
TGTGCCAGCAGCCAAGCCGGGAGGGTTCTGGTGGGTACGCAGTATTTT
CASSQAGRVLVGTQYF
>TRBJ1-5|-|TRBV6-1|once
TGTGCCAGCAGTGAAGATGCGCCTAATCAGCCCCAGCATTTT
CASSEDAPNQPQHF
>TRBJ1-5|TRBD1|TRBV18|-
TGTGCCAGCTCCCATCCGAGGAGACAGGGGACCGATCAGCCCCAGCATTTT
CASSHPRRQGTDQPQHF
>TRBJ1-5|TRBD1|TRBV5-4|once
TGTGCCAGCAGCTTGGAGGGACAGGGAAGGAATCAGCCCCAGCATTTT
CASSLEGQGRNQPQHF
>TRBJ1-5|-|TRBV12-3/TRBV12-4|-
TGTGCCAGCGGGCAGGGTAGTCAGCCCCAGCATTTT
CASGQGSQPQHF
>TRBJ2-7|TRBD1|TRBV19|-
TGTGCCAGTAACGGACAGGCGGGCCACGAGCAGTACTTC
CASNGQAGHEQYF
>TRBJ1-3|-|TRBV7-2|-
TGTGCCAGCAGCTTAGGACAGAGCCCCATATATTTT
CASSLGQSPIYF
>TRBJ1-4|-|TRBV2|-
TGTGCCAGCAGTAAGAGGGCCGCTAATGAAAAACTGTTTTTT
CASSKRAANEKLFF
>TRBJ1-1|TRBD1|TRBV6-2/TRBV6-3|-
TGTGCCAGCAGTCTATTCAGGGGGCAAGGGAACACTGAAGCTTTCTTT
CASSLFRGQGNTEAFF
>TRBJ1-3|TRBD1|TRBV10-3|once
TGTGCCGCCGAGACAGGGGACTCTGGAAACACCATATATTTT
CAAETGDSGNTIYF
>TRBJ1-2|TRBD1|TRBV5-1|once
TGCGCCAGCACCCCGACAGGGGTTGGCGATGGCTACACCTTC
CASTPTGVGDGYTF
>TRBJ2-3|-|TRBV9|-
TGTGCCAGCAGCCCCCTCCCGGGGGGCCTCACAGATACGCAGTATTTT
CASSPLPGGLTDTQYF
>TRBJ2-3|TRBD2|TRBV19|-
TGTGCCAGCTGCAAACTAGCGGGGGACCGCACAGATACGCAGTATTTT
CASCKLAGDRTDTQYF
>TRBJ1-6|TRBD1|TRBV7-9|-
TGTGCCAGCAGGGGCACAGGGGGCGCCGGTTCACCCCTCCACTTT
CASRGTGGAGSPLHF
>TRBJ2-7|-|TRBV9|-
TGTGCCAGCAGCGTAGATCCAGGGACATCGTACCTCAACGAGCAGTACTTC
CASSVDPGTSYLNEQYF
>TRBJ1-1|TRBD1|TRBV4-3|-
TGCGCCAGCAGCCGCAACAGGGGTGAAGCTTTCTTT
CASSRNRGEAFF
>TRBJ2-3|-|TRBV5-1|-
TGCGCCAGCAGCTTGGAGTCTCTAAGCACAGATACGCAGTATTTT
CASSLESLSTDTQYF
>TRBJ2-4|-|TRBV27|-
TGTGCCAGCAGTCAAGATCGCCAGGAGGGACGCATTCAGTACTTC
CASSQDRQEGRIQYF
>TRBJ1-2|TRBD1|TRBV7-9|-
TGTGCCAGCAGCCCCGCCCTTAGGGGGCTAGGGTCTGGTAACTATGGCTACACCTTC
CASSPALRGLGSGNYGYTF
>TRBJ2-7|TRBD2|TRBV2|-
TGTGCCAGCAGTGAGCGGACTAGCGGGGGGACGCCCTACGAGCAGTACTTC
CASSERTSGGTPYEQYF
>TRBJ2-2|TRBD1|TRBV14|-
TGTGCCAGCAGCCAAGTCTGGACAGGGACCTACACCGGGGAGCTGTTTTTT
CASSQVWTGTYTGELFF
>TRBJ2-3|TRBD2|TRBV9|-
TGTGCCCGCAGCGTACGGGGGGGGAGCACAGATACGCAGTATTTT
CARSVRGGSTDTQYF
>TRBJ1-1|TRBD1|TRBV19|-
TGTGCCAGTAGTTGGCAGGGGGGCCCGAACACTGAAGCTTTCTTT
CASSWQGGPNTEAFF
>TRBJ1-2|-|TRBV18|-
TGTGCCAGCTCACCACGGCCCGGGGACTATGGCTACACCTTC
CASSPRPGDYGYTF
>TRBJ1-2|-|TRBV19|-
TGTGCCAGTAGTATGTTGGGGGGGACGAAAGTAGGTTATGGCTACACCTTC
CASSMLGGTKVGYGYTF
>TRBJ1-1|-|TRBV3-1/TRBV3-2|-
TGTGCCAGCAGCAAAAGACAAGCGGGGACTGAAGCTTTCTTT
CASSKRQAGTEAFF
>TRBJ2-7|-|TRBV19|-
TGTGCCAGTAGTCCGGACAGGGAGGGGTACCACGAGCAGTACTTC
CASSPDREGYHEQYF
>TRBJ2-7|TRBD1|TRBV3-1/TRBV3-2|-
TGTGCCAGCAGCCAAGTGGATCTGGGACAGGAGGTTTTGCAGTACTTC
CASSQVDLGQEVLQYF
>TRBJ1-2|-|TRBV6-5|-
TGTGCCAGCAGTACCACAGGGTACACCTTC
CASSTTGYTF
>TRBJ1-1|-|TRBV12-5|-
TGTGCTAGTGGTCTGCAGTACACTGAAGCTTTCTTT
CASGLQYTEAFF
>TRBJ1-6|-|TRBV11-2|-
TGTGCCAGCAGCTTATCCGCGGGGACTACTCATAATTCACCCCTCCACTTT
CASSLSAGTTHNSPLHF
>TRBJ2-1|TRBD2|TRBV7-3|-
TGTGCCAGCAGCATGACTAGCGGCTCCTACAATGAGCAGTTCTTC
CASSMTSGSYNEQFF
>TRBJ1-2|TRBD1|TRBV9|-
TGTGCCAGCAGTCATCGGACAGGGTTTAACTATGGCTACACCTTC
CASSHRTGFNYGYTF
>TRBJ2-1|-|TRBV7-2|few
TGTGCCAGCAGCCTAGACTGGACTGAGGGCAATGAGCAGTTCTTC
CASSLDWTEGNEQFF
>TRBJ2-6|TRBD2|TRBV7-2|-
TGTGCCAGCAGCCCGGGGAGGGGTGGTGGGGCCAACGTCCTGACTTTC
CASSPGRGGGANVLTF
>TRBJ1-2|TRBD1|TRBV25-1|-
TGTGCCAGCAGGATGACAGGGGAGGGAAACTATGGCTACACCTTC
CASRMTGEGNYGYTF